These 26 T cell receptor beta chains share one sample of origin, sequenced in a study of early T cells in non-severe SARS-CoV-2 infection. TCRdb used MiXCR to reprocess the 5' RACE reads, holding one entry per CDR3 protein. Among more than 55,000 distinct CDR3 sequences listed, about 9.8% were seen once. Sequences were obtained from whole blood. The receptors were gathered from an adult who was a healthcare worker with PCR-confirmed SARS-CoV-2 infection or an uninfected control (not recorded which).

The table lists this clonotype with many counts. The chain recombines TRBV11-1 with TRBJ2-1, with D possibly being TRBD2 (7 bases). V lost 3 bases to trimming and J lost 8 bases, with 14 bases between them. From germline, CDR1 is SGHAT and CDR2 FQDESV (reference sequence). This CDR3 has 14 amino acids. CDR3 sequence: CASSFDGGGDEQFF. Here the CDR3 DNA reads TGTGCCAGCAGCTTCGACGGAGGGGGGGATGAGCAGTTCTTC.

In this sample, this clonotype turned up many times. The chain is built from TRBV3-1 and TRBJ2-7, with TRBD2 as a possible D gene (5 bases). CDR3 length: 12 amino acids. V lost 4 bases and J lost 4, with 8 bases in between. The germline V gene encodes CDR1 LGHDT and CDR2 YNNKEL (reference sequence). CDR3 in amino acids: CASSPGLYEQYF. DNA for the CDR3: TGTGCCAGCAGCCCCGGACTTTACGAGCAGTACTTC.

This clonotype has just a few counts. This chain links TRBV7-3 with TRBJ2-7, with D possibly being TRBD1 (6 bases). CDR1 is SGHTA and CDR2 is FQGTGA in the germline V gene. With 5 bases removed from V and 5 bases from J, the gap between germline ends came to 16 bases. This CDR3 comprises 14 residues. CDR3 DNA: TGTGCCAGCAGCCTTTTAAACAGGGTGGACGAGCAGTACTTC. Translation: CASSLLNRVDEQYF.

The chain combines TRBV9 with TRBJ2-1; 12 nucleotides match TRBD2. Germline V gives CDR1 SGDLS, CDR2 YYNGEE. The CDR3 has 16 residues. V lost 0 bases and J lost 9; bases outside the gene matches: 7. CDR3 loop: CASSVGASGRATEQFF. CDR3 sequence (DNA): TGTGCCAGCAGCGTAGGGGCTAGCGGGAGGGCCACTGAGCAGTTCTTC.

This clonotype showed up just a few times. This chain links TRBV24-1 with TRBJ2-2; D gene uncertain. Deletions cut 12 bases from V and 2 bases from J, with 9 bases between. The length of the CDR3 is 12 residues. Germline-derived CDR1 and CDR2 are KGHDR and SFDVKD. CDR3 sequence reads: CAGDSNTGELFF. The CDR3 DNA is TGTGCCGGAGACTCTAACACCGGGGAGCTGTTTTTT.

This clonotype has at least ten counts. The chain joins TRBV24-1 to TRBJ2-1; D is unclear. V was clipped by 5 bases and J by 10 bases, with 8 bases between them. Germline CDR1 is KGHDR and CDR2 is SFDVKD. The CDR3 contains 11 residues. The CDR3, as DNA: TGTGCCACCAGTGCAGCCCGCGAGCAGTTCTTC. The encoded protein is CATSAAREQFF.

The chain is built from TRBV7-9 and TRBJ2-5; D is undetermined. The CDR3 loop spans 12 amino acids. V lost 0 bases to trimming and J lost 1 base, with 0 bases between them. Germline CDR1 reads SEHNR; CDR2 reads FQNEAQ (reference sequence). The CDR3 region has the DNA TGTGCCAGCAGCTTAGCCCAAGAGACCCAGTACTTC. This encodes CASSLAQETQYF.

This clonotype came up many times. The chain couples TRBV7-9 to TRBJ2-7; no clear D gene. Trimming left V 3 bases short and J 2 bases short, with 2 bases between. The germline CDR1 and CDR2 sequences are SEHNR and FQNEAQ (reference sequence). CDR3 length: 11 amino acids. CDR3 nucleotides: TGTGCCAGCAGCTTTGCCTACGAGCAGTACTTC. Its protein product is CASSFAYEQYF.

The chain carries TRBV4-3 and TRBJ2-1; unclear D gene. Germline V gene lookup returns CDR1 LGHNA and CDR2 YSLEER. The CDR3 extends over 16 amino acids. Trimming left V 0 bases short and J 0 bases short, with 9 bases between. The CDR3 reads CASSQELRFSYNEQFF. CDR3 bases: TGCGCCAGCAGCCAAGAGCTCAGGTTCTCCTACAATGAGCAGTTCTTC.

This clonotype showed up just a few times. The CDR3 loop is CSAGGGQRTTYEQYF. CDR3 bases: TGCAGTGCTGGAGGCGGGCAGCGGACCACCTACGAGCAGTACTTC. The chain uses TRBV20-1 and TRBJ2-7; D may be TRBD2 (5 bases). Germline V gene data show CDR1 as DFQATT and CDR2 as SNEGSKA (reference sequence). V was trimmed by 5 bases and J by 2 bases, leaving 19 bases between them. The CDR3 has 15 amino acids.

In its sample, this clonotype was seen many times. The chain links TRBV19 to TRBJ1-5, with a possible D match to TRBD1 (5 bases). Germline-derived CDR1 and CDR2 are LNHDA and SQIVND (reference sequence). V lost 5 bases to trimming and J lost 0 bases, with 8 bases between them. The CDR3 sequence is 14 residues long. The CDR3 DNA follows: TGTGCCAGTAGTCGACAGTTTAGCAATCAGCCCCAGCATTTT. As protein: CASSRQFSNQPQHF. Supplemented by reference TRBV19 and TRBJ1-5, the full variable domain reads DGGITQSPKYLFRKEGQNVTLSCEQNLNHDAMYWYRQDPGQGLRLIYYSQIVNDFQKGDIAEGYSVSREKKESFPLTVTSAQKNPTAFYLCASSRQFSNQPQHFGDGTRLSIL.

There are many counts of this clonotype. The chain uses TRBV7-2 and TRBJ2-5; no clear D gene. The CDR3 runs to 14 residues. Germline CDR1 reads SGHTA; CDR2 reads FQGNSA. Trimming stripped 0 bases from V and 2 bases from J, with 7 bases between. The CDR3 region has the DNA TGTGCCAGCAGCTTAGCTAGGCAGCAAGAGACCCAGTACTTC. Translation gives CASSLARQQETQYF.

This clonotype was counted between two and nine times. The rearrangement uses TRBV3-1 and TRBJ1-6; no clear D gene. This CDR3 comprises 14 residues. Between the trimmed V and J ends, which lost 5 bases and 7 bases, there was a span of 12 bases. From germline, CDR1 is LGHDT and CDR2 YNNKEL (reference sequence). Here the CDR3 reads CASSTSAGNSPLHF. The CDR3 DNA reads TGTGCCAGCAGCACTAGCGCCGGCAATTCACCCCTCCACTTT.

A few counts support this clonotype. This CDR3 is CSVGPSEHYEQYF. As DNA, the CDR3 is TGCAGCGTTGGTCCGTCAGAGCACTACGAGCAGTACTTC. The rearrangement joins TRBV29-1 to TRBJ2-7; no firm D call. Germline CDR1 reads SQVTM; CDR2 reads ANQGSEA. This CDR3 comprises 13 residues. V was cut by 4 bases and J by 3 bases, with 13 bases left in between.

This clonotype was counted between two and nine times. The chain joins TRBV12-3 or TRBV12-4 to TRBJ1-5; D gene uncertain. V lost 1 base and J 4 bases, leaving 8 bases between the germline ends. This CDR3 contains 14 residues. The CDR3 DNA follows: TGTGCCAGCAGTTTAGGCGGGCAGAATCAGCCCCAGCATTTT. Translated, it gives CASSLGGQNQPQHF.

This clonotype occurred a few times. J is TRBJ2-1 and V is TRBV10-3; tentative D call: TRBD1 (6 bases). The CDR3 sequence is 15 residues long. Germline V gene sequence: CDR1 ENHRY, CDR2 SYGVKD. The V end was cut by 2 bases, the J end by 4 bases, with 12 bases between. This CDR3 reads CAISERSGEYNEQFF. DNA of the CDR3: TGTGCCATCAGTGAGCGGTCAGGGGAGTACAATGAGCAGTTCTTC.

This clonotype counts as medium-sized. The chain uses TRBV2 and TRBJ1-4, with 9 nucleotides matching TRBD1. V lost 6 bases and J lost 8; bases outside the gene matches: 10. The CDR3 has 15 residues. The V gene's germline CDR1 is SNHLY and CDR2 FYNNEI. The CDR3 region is CASRRQGQGSEKLFF. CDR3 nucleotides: TGTGCCAGCAGAAGACAAGGACAGGGGAGCGAAAAACTGTTTTTT.

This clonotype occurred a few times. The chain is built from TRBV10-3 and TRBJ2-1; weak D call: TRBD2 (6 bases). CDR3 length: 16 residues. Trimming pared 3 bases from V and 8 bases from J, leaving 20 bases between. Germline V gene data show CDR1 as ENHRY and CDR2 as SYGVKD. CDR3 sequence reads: CAISDPSSGPGDEQFF. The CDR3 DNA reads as TGTGCCATCAGTGATCCCAGTAGCGGCCCTGGGGATGAGCAGTTCTTC.

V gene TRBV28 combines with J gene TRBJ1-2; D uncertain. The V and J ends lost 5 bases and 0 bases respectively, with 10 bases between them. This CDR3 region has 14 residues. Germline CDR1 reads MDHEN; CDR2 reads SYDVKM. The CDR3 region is CASSPTITNYGYTF. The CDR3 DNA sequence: TGTGCCAGCAGTCCCACCATCACTAACTATGGCTACACCTTC.

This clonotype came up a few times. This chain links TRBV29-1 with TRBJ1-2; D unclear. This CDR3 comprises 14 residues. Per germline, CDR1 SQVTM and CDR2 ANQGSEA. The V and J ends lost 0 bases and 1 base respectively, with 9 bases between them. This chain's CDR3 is CSVEDQAVNYGYTF. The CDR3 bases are TGCAGCGTTGAAGATCAGGCAGTTAACTATGGCTACACCTTC. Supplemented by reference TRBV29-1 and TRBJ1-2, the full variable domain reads SAVISQKPSRDICQRGTSLTIQCQVDSQVTMMFWYRQQPGQSLTLIATANQGSEATYESGFVIDKFPISRPNLTFSTLTVSNMSPEDSSIYLCSVEDQAVNYGYTFGSGTRLTVV.

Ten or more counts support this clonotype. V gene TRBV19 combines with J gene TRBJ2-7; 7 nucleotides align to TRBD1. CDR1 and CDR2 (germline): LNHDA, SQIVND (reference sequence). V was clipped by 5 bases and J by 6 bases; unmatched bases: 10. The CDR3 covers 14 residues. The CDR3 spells CASSSRDRAGEQYF. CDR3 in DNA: TGTGCCAGTAGTTCGCGCGACAGGGCTGGCGAGCAGTACTTC.

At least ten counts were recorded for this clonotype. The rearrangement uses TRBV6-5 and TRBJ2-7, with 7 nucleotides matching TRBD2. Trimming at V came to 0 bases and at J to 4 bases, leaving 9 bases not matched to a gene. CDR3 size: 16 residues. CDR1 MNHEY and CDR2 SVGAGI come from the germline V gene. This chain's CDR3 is CASSYSGSGIIYEQYF. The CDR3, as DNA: TGTGCCAGCAGTTACTCGGGGAGCGGGATTATTTACGAGCAGTACTTC.

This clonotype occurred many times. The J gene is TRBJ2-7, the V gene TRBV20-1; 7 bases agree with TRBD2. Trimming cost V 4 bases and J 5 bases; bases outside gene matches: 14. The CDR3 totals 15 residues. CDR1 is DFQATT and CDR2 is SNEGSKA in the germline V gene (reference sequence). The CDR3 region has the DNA TGCAGTGCTAAGATACTAGCGCCAAGAGGGGACGAGCAGTACTTC. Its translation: CSAKILAPRGDEQYF.

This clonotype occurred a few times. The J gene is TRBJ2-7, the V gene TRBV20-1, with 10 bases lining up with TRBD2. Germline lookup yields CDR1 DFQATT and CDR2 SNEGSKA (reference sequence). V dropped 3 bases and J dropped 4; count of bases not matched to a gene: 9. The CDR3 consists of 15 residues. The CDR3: CSARQSGRALYEQYF. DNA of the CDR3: TGCAGTGCTAGGCAAAGCGGGAGGGCCCTGTACGAGCAGTACTTC.

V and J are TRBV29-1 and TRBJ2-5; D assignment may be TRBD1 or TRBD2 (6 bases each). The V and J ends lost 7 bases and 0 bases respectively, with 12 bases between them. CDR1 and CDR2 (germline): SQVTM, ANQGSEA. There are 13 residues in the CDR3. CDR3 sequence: CSATRGDQETQYF. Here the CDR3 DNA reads TGCAGCGCCACTAGGGGGGACCAAGAGACCCAGTACTTC. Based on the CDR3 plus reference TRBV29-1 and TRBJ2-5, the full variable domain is SAVISQKPSRDICQRGTSLTIQCQVDSQVTMMFWYRQQPGQSLTLIATANQGSEATYESGFVIDKFPISRPNLTFSTLTVSNMSPEDSSIYLCSATRGDQETQYFGPGTRLLVL.

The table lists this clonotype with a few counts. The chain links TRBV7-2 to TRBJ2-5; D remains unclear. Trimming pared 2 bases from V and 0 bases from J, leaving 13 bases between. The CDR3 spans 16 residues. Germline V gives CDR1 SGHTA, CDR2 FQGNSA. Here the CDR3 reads CASSLSGSLYQETQYF. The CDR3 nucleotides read TGTGCCAGCAGCTTATCGGGCAGCTTGTACCAAGAGACCCAGTACTTC.